The 27 T cell receptor beta chains given below trace back to one sample, sequenced in a study of shared clonotypes between healthy human individuals. The protocol was immunoSEQ multiplex PCR, while the TCRdb copy is restricted to in-frame clones and leaves out a portion. The sample has about 2 million clones; approximately 94% are singletons. Selected positively for CCR7 and CD45RO-negative, naive CD8 cells excluded terminally differentiated effector memory CD45RA+ cells. The material sequenced was naive CD8+ T cells sorted from blood. The receptors were gathered from a man aged 18 to 35 in good health.

A remark on this clone: The same CDR3 is also encoded by other DNA sequences in this sample. V and J are TRBV7-9 and TRBJ1-4; D is unclear. This CDR3 spans 11 amino acids. Germline CDR1 is SEHNR and CDR2 is FQNEAQ (reference sequence). V lost 4 bases, J lost 8 bases, and 5 bases lay in between. CDR3 DNA sequence: TGTGCCAGCAGCTCCGAGGAAAAACTGTTTTTT. This gives the protein CASSSEEKLFF.

The rearrangement uses TRBV28 and TRBJ2-7, with a possible D match to TRBD1 (5 bases). This CDR3 region has 15 residues. Germline values: CDR1 MDHEN, CDR2 SYDVKM. The ends were cut back, 6 bases at V and 2 bases at J, with 17 bases in the middle. This chain's CDR3 is CASRTDREDPYEQYF. The CDR3 nucleotides read TGTGCCAGCAGGACCGACAGAGAGGACCCCTACGAGCAGTACTTC.

This clone appeared a few times. This chain connects TRBV19 to TRBJ1-1; unclear D gene. The CDR3 is 11 residues long. V was clipped by 10 bases and J by 0 bases, with 6 bases between them. Germline assignment: CDR1 LNHDA and CDR2 SQIVND (reference sequence). This CDR3 is CAIRLNTEAFF. The CDR3 DNA reads TGTGCCATAAGATTGAACACTGAAGCTTTCTTT.

A single count supports this clone. The J gene is TRBJ2-1, the V gene TRBV28, with a tentative D call TRBD1 (6 bases). Germline CDR1 is MDHEN and CDR2 is SYDVKM. This CDR3 is built from 15 residues. With 6 bases removed from V and 5 bases from J, the gap between germline ends came to 17 bases. The CDR3: CASSDPQRTDNEQFF. Here the CDR3 DNA reads TGTGCCAGCAGCGACCCTCAACGGACAGACAATGAGCAGTTCTTC.

The genes are TRBV11-2 and TRBJ2-3; TRBD2 matches at 13 bases. The germline V gene has CDR1 SGHAT and CDR2 FQNNGV. The CDR3 extends over 15 amino acids. Trimming took 3 bases from V and 4 from J; bases not matched to a gene: 1. The CDR3 nucleotides read TGTGCCAGCAGCTTTACTAGCGGGGGGGCAGATACGCAGTATTTT. It yields the protein CASSFTSGGADTQYF.

The rearrangement links TRBV9 to TRBJ2-7, with 10 bases fitting TRBD2. The CDR3 is 15 amino acids. The V and J ends lost 4 bases and 0 bases, in that order; junction bases with no gene match: 4. The germline V gene has CDR1 SGDLS and CDR2 YYNGEE. The CDR3: CASSPAGGFSYEQYF. The CDR3 DNA reads as TGTGCCAGCAGCCCAGCGGGGGGGTTCTCCTACGAGCAGTACTTC.

This rearrangement joins TRBV12-5 to TRBJ2-7; 9 bases are shared with TRBD1. The CDR3 has 11 amino acids. V lost 6 bases and J lost 6; bases outside the gene matches: 0. Looked up from germline, CDR1 is LGHNT and CDR2 is FRNRAP. The chain's CDR3 is CASGTGGEQYF. The CDR3 nucleotides are TGTGCTAGTGGGACAGGGGGCGAGCAGTACTTC.

About this clone: Other DNA variants within this sample encode the same CDR3. The chain combines TRBV4-1 with TRBJ2-7; maybe TRBD1 (6 bases). Trimming took off 4 bases at V and 0 bases at J, with 10 bases between the two ends. CDR3 length equals 14 residues. CDR1 and CDR2 (germline): MGHRA, YSYEKL. CDR3 amino acids: CASSLGQFSYEQYF. CDR3 sequence (DNA): TGCGCCAGCAGCCTTGGACAGTTCTCCTACGAGCAGTACTTC.

The CDR3 sequence: CASSYSIASDTQYF. CDR3 coding DNA: TGTGCCAGCAGTTACTCGATTGCCTCAGATACGCAGTATTTT. The V gene is TRBV6-5, the J gene TRBJ2-3; the D is unclear. Germline V CDR1 and CDR2: MNHEY, SVGAGI. Trimming stripped 0 bases from V and 4 bases from J, with 8 bases between. This CDR3 comprises 14 residues.

CDR3 region: CASSDLGSGTQYF. The DNA for the CDR3 is TGTGCCAGCAGTGATTTAGGATCGGGTACGCAGTATTTT. The chain is built from TRBV2 and TRBJ2-3; unclear D gene. CDR1 is SNHLY, CDR2 FYNNEI, per germline. This CDR3 contains 13 residues. V lost 3 bases and J 8 bases, leaving 12 bases between the germline ends.

The chain joins TRBV27 to TRBJ2-2, with D uncertain. The CDR3 consists of 16 residues. The V and J ends lost 2 bases and 5 bases respectively, with 15 bases between them. Germline V CDR1 and CDR2: MNHEY, SMNVEV (reference sequence). The chain's CDR3 is CASSLVTAYLTGELFF. CDR3 bases: TGTGCCAGCAGTTTAGTGACGGCTTACCTAACCGGGGAGCTGTTTTTT.

Only one count was recorded for this clone. The chain is built from TRBV4-1 and TRBJ1-4, with D perhaps matching TRBD1 (5 bases). Germline assignment: CDR1 MGHRA and CDR2 YSYEKL. The CDR3 spans 11 residues. V was clipped by 5 bases and J by 8 bases, with 6 bases between them. CDR3 residues: CASSEGEKLFF. CDR3 DNA: TGCGCCAGCAGCGAGGGGGAAAAACTGTTTTTT.

V and J are TRBV2 and TRBJ2-7; 10 nucleotides line up with TRBD1. This CDR3 is built from 15 residues. The ends lost 10 bases at V and 5 bases at J; junction bases unmatched: 14. From germline, CDR1 is SNHLY and CDR2 FYNNEI. The CDR3 spells CATPLFPGQGNEQYF. Written as DNA, the CDR3 is TGTGCCACCCCTCTATTCCCGGGACAGGGGAACGAGCAGTACTTC.

In its sample, this clone was seen once. The chain combines TRBV6-5 with TRBJ2-1, with 11 bases lining up with TRBD1. V was clipped by 0 bases and J by 12 bases; unmatched bases: 7. The CDR3 sequence is 15 residues long. CDR1 is MNHEY and CDR2 is SVGAGI in the germline V gene. The CDR3 region is CASSYSNGQGATQFF. The CDR3 DNA reads as TGTGCCAGCAGTTACTCGAATGGACAGGGGGCCACGCAGTTCTTC.

The rearrangement uses TRBV2 and TRBJ2-3; TRBD2 matches 7 bases. The ends lost 1 base at V and 7 bases at J; junction bases unmatched: 5. The CDR3 totals 14 residues. CDR1 and CDR2 (germline): SNHLY, FYNNEI. The CDR3: CASSEGLATNTQYF. CDR3 nucleotides: TGTGCCAGCAGTGAAGGACTAGCCACTAATACGCAGTATTTT. Filled out from reference TRBV2 and TRBJ2-3, the complete variable domain reads EPEVTQTPSHQVTQMGQEVILRCVPISNHLYFYWYRQILGQKVEFLVSFYNNEISEKSEIFDDQFSVERPDGSNFTLKIRSTKLEDSAMYFCASSEGLATNTQYFGPGTRLTVL.

This chain joins TRBV9 and TRBJ2-7; 9 bases match TRBD1. The CDR3 extends over 15 amino acids. CDR1 and CDR2 (germline): SGDLS, YYNGEE. V gave up 0 bases and J gave up 3 bases; unmatched junction bases: 4. CDR3 DNA: TGTGCCAGCAGCGTAGGGACAGGGGAAAACTACGAGCAGTACTTC. This sequence encodes CASSVGTGENYEQYF.

This clone was found once. The chain carries TRBV6-5 and TRBJ2-1; D is perhaps TRBD2 (5 bases). This CDR3 contains 14 residues. CDR1 MNHEY and CDR2 SVGAGI come from the germline V gene. V was cut by 1 base and J by 9 bases, with 13 bases left in between. The CDR3 loop is CASSYLGAWGEQFF. DNA of the CDR3: TGTGCCAGCAGTTACTTGGGAGCTTGGGGTGAGCAGTTCTTC.

The chain carries TRBV5-6 and TRBJ2-7; weak D call: TRBD2 (6 bases). The CDR3 runs to 14 residues. Looked up from germline, CDR1 is SGHDT and CDR2 is YYEEEE. V lost 4 bases and J 6 bases, leaving 17 bases between the germline ends. The CDR3 protein is CASSLPGLSSEQYF. The CDR3 nucleotides are TGTGCCAGCAGCCTCCCTGGACTATCGAGCGAGCAGTACTTC.

The rearrangement joins TRBV6-1 to TRBJ1-1, with D unresolved. Germline V gene sequence: CDR1 MNHNS, CDR2 SASEGT. The CDR3 contains 11 residues. Trimming pared 0 bases from V and 6 bases from J, leaving 2 bases between. The CDR3 loop reads CASSEASEAFF. The CDR3 region has the DNA TGTGCCAGCAGTGAAGCCTCTGAAGCTTTCTTT.

The sample holds one count of this clone. The gene calls are TRBV2 and TRBJ2-7, with a weak D call TRBD1 (6 bases). V dropped 7 bases and J dropped 2 bases, with 15 bases sitting between them. Germline CDR1 is SNHLY and CDR2 is FYNNEI. This CDR3 spans 14 amino acids. CDR3 sequence reads: CASTNEGVAYEQYF. The CDR3 bases are TGTGCCAGCACCAACGAGGGGGTTGCCTACGAGCAGTACTTC.

The CDR3 sequence: CASSQTQGSPLHF. CDR3 in DNA: TGCGCCAGCAGCCAAACTCAGGGTTCACCCCTCCACTTT. The rearrangement joins TRBV4-1 to TRBJ1-6; a weak D match, TRBD1 (5 bases). Per the germline V gene, CDR1 is MGHRA and CDR2 is YSYEKL. V was trimmed by 2 bases and J by 9 bases, leaving 8 bases between them. The CDR3 sequence is 13 residues long.

The V and J genes are TRBV2 and TRBJ2-7; D call uncertain. The CDR3 has 16 amino acids. Germline V CDR1 and CDR2: SNHLY, FYNNEI. Trimming removed 0 bases at V and 0 bases at J, with 12 bases between. The CDR3 DNA reads TGTGCCAGCAGTGAAGCATTGACGGCTTACTCCTACGAGCAGTACTTC. The encoded protein is CASSEALTAYSYEQYF. Together with reference TRBV2 and TRBJ2-7, the CDR3 gives the full variable domain: EPEVTQTPSHQVTQMGQEVILRCVPISNHLYFYWYRQILGQKVEFLVSFYNNEISEKSEIFDDQFSVERPDGSNFTLKIRSTKLEDSAMYFCASSEALTAYSYEQYFGPGTRLTVT.

The CDR3 DNA sequence: TGTGCCAGCAGTCTACAGGCCTCCTGGGGTGAAAAACTGTTTTTT. Amino acids: CASSLQASWGEKLFF. J is TRBJ1-4 and V is TRBV6-6; TRBD1 is a possible D gene (5 bases). The CDR3 extends over 15 amino acids. V shed 5 bases and J shed 7 bases, with 17 bases lying between them. In germline, CDR1 is MNHNY, CDR2 SVGAGI (reference sequence).

The V call is TRBV30, the J call TRBJ1-4; 9 bases fit TRBD1. CDR3 size: 15 residues. Germline V CDR1 and CDR2: GTSNPN, SVGIG (reference sequence). J gave up 4 bases and V 4 bases, and 7 bases lay outside the gene matches. The CDR3 is CAWNRGQGGNEKLFF. Here the CDR3 DNA reads TGTGCCTGGAATAGGGGACAGGGTGGTAATGAAAAACTGTTTTTT.

This chain joins TRBV28 and TRBJ2-3; 9 bases line up with TRBD1. After removal of 5 bases from V and 3 bases from J, the junction contained 18 bases not matched to a gene. Germline lookup yields CDR1 MDHEN and CDR2 SYDVKM. The length of the CDR3 is 19 residues. The DNA of the CDR3 is TGTGCCAGCAGTCAAAGCGGCCGGGGACAGGGATGGAATACAGATACGCAGTATTTT. Encoded protein: CASSQSGRGQGWNTDTQYF.

A note on this clone: Other DNA variants within this sample encode the same CDR3. V and J are TRBV10-1 and TRBJ2-7; D is unclear. CDR1 is WNHNN and CDR2 is SYGVQD in the germline V gene (reference sequence). The CDR3 length is 12 residues. Trimming took off 3 bases at V and 3 bases at J, with 6 bases between the two ends. Here the CDR3 reads CASSDWGYEQYF. The CDR3 DNA reads as TGCGCCAGCAGTGATTGGGGCTACGAGCAGTACTTC.

CDR3 in DNA: TGTGCCAGCAGCCCGCCCCTGATCTGGGCGGGAGTTGCAGATACGCAGTATTTT. Its protein product is CASSPPLIWAGVADTQYF. The rearrangement uses TRBV7-8 and TRBJ2-3, with 7 nucleotides matching TRBD2. The CDR3 extends over 18 amino acids. The V segment lost 5 bases and the J segment 4 bases; nucleotides outside the gene matches: 18. Germline V gene data show CDR1 as SGHVS and CDR2 as FQNEAQ.